The 28 T cell receptor beta chains below come from one sample, sequenced in a study of T cells in localized non-small cell lung cancer. Measured with immunoSEQ multiplex PCR; TCRdb has only the in-frame clones, and not every one. The data contain about 51,000 clones, 81% of them seen just once; the ten biggest clones take up roughly a sixth. Sample: peripheral blood mononuclear cells, taken before any cancer treatment. All receptors come from a man between 40 and 69 years old with stage III lung adenocarcinoma.

V is TRBV7-9 and J is TRBJ1-6, with 8 nucleotides matching TRBD1. Trimming at V came to 3 bases and at J to 10 bases, leaving 8 bases not matched to a gene. CDR3 length: 15 residues. Per the germline V gene, CDR1 is SEHNR and CDR2 is FQNEAQ (reference sequence). The CDR3 bases are TGTGCCAGCAGCTTCGGGACAGGAAGAGAATCACCCCTCCACTTT. It yields the protein CASSFGTGRESPLHF.

V gene TRBV10-3 combines with J gene TRBJ1-5, with a weak D call TRBD1 (5 bases). The germline V and J ends were trimmed by 0 bases and 2 bases, with 5 bases remaining between them. CDR3 length: 14 residues. The germline CDR1 and CDR2 sequences are ENHRY and SYGVKD. The CDR3 DNA follows: TGTGCCATCAGTGAGTCGGGGGGCAATCAGCCCCAGCATTTT. This codes for CAISESGGNQPQHF.

The chain has TRBV7-2 and TRBJ1-6; D might be TRBD1 (5 bases). The germline CDR1 and CDR2 sequences are SGHTA and FQGNSA. This CDR3 is 15 amino acids long. Trimming cost V 1 base and J 8 bases, with 12 bases left between them. The CDR3 nucleotides are TGTGCCAGCAGCTTAGTAGGAGGGGTGGATTCACCCCTCCACTTT. As protein: CASSLVGGVDSPLHF. Looking up the rest from reference TRBV7-2 and TRBJ1-6 gives the full variable domain: GAGVSQSPSNKVTEKGKDVELRCDPISGHTALYWYRQSLGQGLEFLIYFQGNSAPDKSGLPSDRFSAERTGGSVSTLTIQRTQQEDSAVYLCASSLVGGVDSPLHFGNGTRLTVT.

The chain joins TRBV7-6 to TRBJ1-3; TRBD1 matches 8 bases. Losses at the gene ends were 5 bases for V and 2 bases for J; bases not matched to a gene: 8. The CDR3 runs 16 residues. CDR1 is SGHVS and CDR2 is FNYEAQ in the germline V gene. The CDR3 is CASSATRTGPGNTIYF. The CDR3 region has the DNA TGTGCCAGCAGCGCAACCCGGACAGGGCCTGGAAACACCATATATTTT.

The chain carries TRBV9 and TRBJ2-5; D tentatively fits TRBD1 or TRBD2 (5 bases each). This CDR3 is built from 15 residues. V dropped 4 bases and J dropped 4 bases, with 17 bases sitting between them. Germline CDR1 is SGDLS and CDR2 is YYNGEE. For the CDR3, the DNA is TGTGCCAGCAGCCGCCGGGACGGGTCGAGAGAGACCCAGTACTTC. It translates to CASSRRDGSRETQYF.

The chain couples TRBV11-2 to TRBJ2-5; TRBD2 agrees at 8 bases. Germline lookup yields CDR1 SGHAT and CDR2 FQNNGV. This CDR3 comprises 15 residues. V was clipped by 1 base and J by 3 bases; unmatched bases: 4. The CDR3 sequence: CASSLGGGKEETQYF. The DNA of the CDR3 is TGTGCCAGCAGCTTAGGCGGGGGGAAGGAAGAGACCCAGTACTTC. Full variable domain (outside the CDR3, taken from reference TRBV11-2 and TRBJ2-5): EAGVAQSPRYKIIEKRQSVAFWCNPISGHATLYWYQQILGQGPKLLIQFQNNGVVDDSQLPKDRFSAERLKGVDSTLKIQPAKLEDSAVYLCASSLGGGKEETQYFGPGTRLLVL.

This chain uses TRBV2 with TRBJ2-6; 8 bases fit TRBD1. Losses at the gene ends were 7 bases for V and 2 bases for J; bases not matched to a gene: 7. The germline V gene has CDR1 SNHLY and CDR2 FYNNEI. The CDR3 totals 16 residues. CDR3 in amino acids: CASTAPGGPGANVLTF. Here the CDR3 DNA reads TGTGCCAGCACTGCCCCAGGGGGCCCTGGGGCCAACGTCCTGACTTTC.

The chain employs TRBV6-5 and TRBJ1-5; 10 bases agree with TRBD1. J was trimmed by 0 bases and V by 7 bases; bases with no gene match: 3. The CDR3 runs to 15 residues. The germline gives CDR1 MNHEY, CDR2 SVGAGI. The CDR3 spells CASTRDRGSNQPQHF. The CDR3 DNA reads as TGTGCCAGCACCCGGGACAGGGGTAGCAATCAGCCCCAGCATTTT.

The rearrangement links TRBV6-4 to TRBJ1-4, with D unclear. The CDR3 is made up of 14 amino acids. Trimming removed 2 bases from V and 0 bases from J, with 4 bases in between. Germline V gene sequence: CDR1 MRHNA, CDR2 SNTAGT. For the CDR3, the DNA is TGTGCCAGCAGTGACGGGGCAACTAATGAAAAACTGTTTTTT. Its protein is CASSDGATNEKLFF.

This clone has more than one count but fewer than ten. This rearrangement joins TRBV2 to TRBJ2-1; D not certain. Trimming stripped 7 bases from V and 0 bases from J, with 10 bases between. CDR3 length: 14 residues. Germline values: CDR1 SNHLY, CDR2 FYNNEI. In nucleotides, the CDR3 is TGTGCCAGCAAGAGGATCACCTCCTACAATGAGCAGTTCTTC. The encoded protein is CASKRITSYNEQFF.

V gene TRBV4-1 combines with J gene TRBJ2-4; D unclear. The germline V and J ends were trimmed by 3 bases and 6 bases, with 12 bases remaining between them. The germline V gene has CDR1 MGHRA and CDR2 YSYEKL. The CDR3 loop spans 14 amino acids. CDR3 DNA sequence: TGCGCCAGCAGCCACTACGGACCCCCAAACATTCAGTACTTC. Translating gives CASSHYGPPNIQYF.

This clone was counted only a few times. V usage is TRBV2 and J usage is TRBJ2-7; perhaps D is TRBD1 or TRBD2 (5 bases each). V was cut by 3 bases and J by 0 bases, with 12 bases left in between. Germline values: CDR1 SNHLY, CDR2 FYNNEI. This CDR3 has 15 amino acids. The CDR3 DNA reads TGTGCCAGCAGTGATTGGGGTGGGGGCTCCTACGAGCAGTACTTC. It yields the protein CASSDWGGGSYEQYF. Using reference TRBV2 and TRBJ2-7 for the parts outside the CDR3, the full variable domain is EPEVTQTPSHQVTQMGQEVILRCVPISNHLYFYWYRQILGQKVEFLVSFYNNEISEKSEIFDDQFSVERPDGSNFTLKIRSTKLEDSAMYFCASSDWGGGSYEQYFGPGTRLTVT.

The chain combines TRBV6-6 with TRBJ2-7, with D unclear. CDR1 is MNHNY, CDR2 SVGAGI, per germline (reference sequence). Trimming stripped 7 bases from V and 1 base from J, with 2 bases between. The CDR3 is made up of 10 amino acids. The CDR3 DNA is TGTGCCAGCAATTCCTACGAGCAGTACTTC. Protein product: CASNSYEQYF.

This clone was detected only a few times. This chain connects TRBV30 to TRBJ1-6; no firm D call. There are 11 residues in the CDR3. CDR1 is GTSNPN and CDR2 is SVGIG in the germline V gene (reference sequence). V was trimmed by 0 bases and J by 10 bases, leaving 4 bases between them. CDR3: CAWSVQSPLHF. The DNA of the CDR3 is TGTGCCTGGAGTGTTCAGTCACCCCTCCACTTT.

The CDR3 sequence is CASSLAQRQVEAFF. The CDR3 DNA sequence: TGTGCCAGCAGTTTGGCTCAGCGGCAGGTGGAAGCTTTCTTT. The genes are TRBV28 and TRBJ1-1; D gene ambiguous. The CDR3 sequence is 14 residues long. V was trimmed by 3 bases and J by 8 bases, leaving 16 bases between them. The germline gives CDR1 MDHEN, CDR2 SYDVKM.

The chain is built from TRBV1 and TRBJ1-3. TRBV1 is recorded as a pseudogene. There are 13 residues in the CDR3. The CDR3 region has the DNA TGCACTTTCCGGAGGGCCTCTGGAAACACCATATATTTT. Its translation: CTFRRASGNTIYF.

V usage is TRBV18 and J usage is TRBJ2-5; the D gene is possibly TRBD2 (5 bases). This CDR3 comprises 16 residues. Trimming stripped 2 bases from V and 0 bases from J, with 13 bases between. Germline V gene data show CDR1 as KGHSH and CDR2 as LQKENI. The DNA for the CDR3 is TGTGCCAGCTCACCATTGGACTCAAAGTACCAAGAGACCCAGTACTTC. Translating it yields CASSPLDSKYQETQYF.

This chain connects TRBV9 to TRBJ2-5; TRBD2 agrees at 8 bases. J lost 3 bases, V lost 8 bases, and 9 bases had no gene match. Germline-derived CDR1 and CDR2 are SGDLS and YYNGEE. The CDR3 extends over 14 amino acids. CDR3 DNA: TGTGCCAGTTCTCCTTTACTAGCGGAAGAGACCCAGTACTTC. Its translation: CASSPLLAEETQYF.

The chain links TRBV5-4 to TRBJ2-1; D is uncertain. Germline CDR1 is SGHNT and CDR2 is YYREEE (reference sequence). Trimming took off 0 bases at V and 4 bases at J, with 5 bases between the two ends. This CDR3 has 13 residues. The CDR3 DNA sequence: TGTGCCAGCAGCTTGGGACTTTACAATGAGCAGTTCTTC. Its translation is CASSLGLYNEQFF.

This clone was counted a single time. The rearrangement uses TRBV30 and TRBJ2-1; 10 positions agree with TRBD2. Germline CDR1 is GTSNPN and CDR2 is SVGIG (reference sequence). V was clipped by 6 bases and J by 9 bases; unmatched bases: 5. The CDR3 covers 12 residues. The CDR3, as DNA: TGTGCCTGCAGTAGCGGGGGGATTGAGCAGTTCTTC. Residues: CACSSGGIEQFF.

The chain couples TRBV30 to TRBJ2-7; TRBD1 agrees at 7 bases. Germline values: CDR1 GTSNPN, CDR2 SVGIG (reference sequence). The CDR3 has 15 amino acids. V was pared by 0 bases and J by 5 bases, with 10 bases of the junction left unmatched. The CDR3, as DNA: TGTGCCTGGAGTGTAGCCGGCAAAAGGGGGCACGAGCAGTACTTC. Translating it yields CAWSVAGKRGHEQYF. Filled out from reference TRBV30 and TRBJ2-7, the complete variable domain reads SQTIHQWPATLVQPVGSPLSLECTVEGTSNPNLYWYRQAAGRGLQLLFYSVGIGQISSEVPQNLSASRPQDRQFILSSKKLLLSDSGFYLCAWSVAGKRGHEQYFGPGTRLTVT.

This sequence joins TRBV4-1 and TRBJ1-1, with D perhaps matching TRBD1 (6 bases). Germline CDR1 is MGHRA and CDR2 is YSYEKL. V lost 0 bases and J 4 bases, leaving 12 bases between the germline ends. The CDR3 has 15 residues. CDR3 in DNA: TGCGCCAGCAGCCAAGATCCCACAGGGTTCACTGAAGCTTTCTTT. This translates into CASSQDPTGFTEAFF.

This clone was counted once. V gene TRBV6-1 combines with J gene TRBJ2-7, with TRBD1 matching 7 bases. With 6 bases clipped from V and 5 bases from J, the junction kept 10 bases outside the gene matches. The germline gives CDR1 MNHNS, CDR2 SASEGT. The CDR3 runs to 14 residues. CDR3 DNA sequence: TGTGCCAGCAGGTCTGGGACAGCTTGGGACGAGCAGTACTTC. Its protein is CASRSGTAWDEQYF.

The chain links TRBV15 to TRBJ2-6; D is possibly TRBD1 (5 bases). The CDR3 is made up of 13 amino acids. Germline CDR1 is LNHNV and CDR2 is YYDKDF (reference sequence). Trimming cost V 6 bases and J 10 bases, with 13 bases left between them. This CDR3 reads CATRAGNRNVLTF. In nucleotides, the CDR3 is TGTGCCACCAGGGCAGGGAATCGGAACGTCCTGACTTTC.

For the CDR3, the DNA is TGTGCCAGCAGTTACTTCAATGAGCAGTTCTTC. It yields the protein CASSYFNEQFF. This rearrangement joins TRBV6-5 to TRBJ2-1; no definite D call. There are 11 residues in the CDR3. Trimming took 1 base from V and 6 from J, leaving 1 base between them. Germline values: CDR1 MNHEY, CDR2 SVGAGI.

The rearrangement links TRBV6-6 to TRBJ2-5; 8 bases line up with TRBD2. The CDR3 consists of 14 residues. The trim removed 6 bases at V and 5 bases at J, leaving 8 bases unmatched. Germline V gene sequence: CDR1 MNHNY, CDR2 SVGAGI (reference sequence). CDR3 sequence reads: CASSPGGALETQYF. The CDR3 DNA reads as TGTGCCAGCAGCCCCGGGGGGGCCCTCGAGACCCAGTACTTC.

J is TRBJ1-6 and V is TRBV7-9, with 7 bases matching TRBD1. J gave up 6 bases and V 5 bases, and 7 bases lay outside the gene matches. This CDR3 has 15 residues. Germline loops: CDR1 SEHNR, CDR2 FQNEAQ (reference sequence). Here the CDR3 DNA reads TGTGCCAGCAGCGATACAGGGGTTGGTAATTCACCCCTCCACTTT. This gives the protein CASSDTGVGNSPLHF.

The V call is TRBV10-2, the J call TRBJ2-3, with 8 positions matching TRBD1. The ends lost 8 bases at V and 3 bases at J; junction bases unmatched: 10. The CDR3 loop spans 15 amino acids. Germline values: CDR1 WSHSY, CDR2 SAAADI. DNA for the CDR3: TGCGCCAGCGGTTGGGCAGGGGGCTTGACAGATACGCAGTATTTT. Its translation: CASGWAGGLTDTQYF.